This T cell receptor (beta chain) was observed in a study of Graves' ophthalmopathy and Graves' hyperthyroidism. Study-level information: Specimen type is peripheral blood, obtained at initial diagnosis before any treatment. Overall study findings and caveats: Ophthalmopathy progression was predicted with approximately 64% sensitivity and about 72% specificity.

This clonotype occurred many times. As yet, its antigen is unknown. With a duration under 3 months, ophthalmopathy in the donors showed moderate-to-severe activity, CAS ≥3 and NOSPECS ≥4. Someone took the PBMCs out of less than 11 ml of fresh peripheral blood. Amplified TCR beta CDR3 regions were obtained using RNA transcripts as template. The authors performed first-round RT-PCR with HTBI primers and then a second-round multiplex PCR. In TCRdb, the multiplex PCR reads were re-called with MiXCR into one record per CDR3 protein. The table has around 470,000 distinct CDR3 sequences, roughly an eighth seen once. The specimen was blood. The sequence was collected from a woman aged 30 to 39 with Graves' ophthalmopathy.

The CDR3 protein is CASSGGLGETQYF. The DNA of the CDR3 is TGTGCCAGCAGCGGAGGACTGGGGGAGACCCAGTACTTC. The chain recombines TRBV9 with TRBJ2-5; weak D call: TRBD2 (5 bases). CDR1 SGDLS and CDR2 YYNGEE come from the germline V gene. CDR3 length: 13 amino acids. V dropped 3 bases and J dropped 5 bases, with 11 bases sitting between them.